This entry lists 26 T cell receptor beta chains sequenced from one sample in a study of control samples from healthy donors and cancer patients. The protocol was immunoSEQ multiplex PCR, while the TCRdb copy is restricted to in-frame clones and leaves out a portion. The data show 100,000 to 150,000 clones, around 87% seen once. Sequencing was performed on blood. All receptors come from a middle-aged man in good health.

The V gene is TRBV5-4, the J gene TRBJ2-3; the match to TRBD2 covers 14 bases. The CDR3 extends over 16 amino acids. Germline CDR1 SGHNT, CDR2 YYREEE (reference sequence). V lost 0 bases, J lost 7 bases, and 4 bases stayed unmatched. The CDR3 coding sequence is TGTGCCAGCAGCTTGGGACTAGCGGGGGGGCAAAATACGCAGTATTTT. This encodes CASSLGLAGGQNTQYF.

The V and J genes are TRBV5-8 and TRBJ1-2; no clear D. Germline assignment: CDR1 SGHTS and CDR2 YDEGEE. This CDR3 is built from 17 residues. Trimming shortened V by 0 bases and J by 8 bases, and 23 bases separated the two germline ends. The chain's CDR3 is CASSLEVANTRIAGYTF. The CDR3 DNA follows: TGTGCCAGCAGCTTGGAAGTTGCAAACACACGCATCGCGGGCTACACCTTC.

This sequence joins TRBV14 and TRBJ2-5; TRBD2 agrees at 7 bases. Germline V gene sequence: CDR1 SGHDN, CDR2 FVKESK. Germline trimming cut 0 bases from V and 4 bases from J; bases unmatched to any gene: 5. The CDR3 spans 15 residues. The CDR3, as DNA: TGTGCCAGCAGCCAAGATTGGGGGGGGACAGAGACCCAGTACTTC. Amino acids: CASSQDWGGTETQYF.

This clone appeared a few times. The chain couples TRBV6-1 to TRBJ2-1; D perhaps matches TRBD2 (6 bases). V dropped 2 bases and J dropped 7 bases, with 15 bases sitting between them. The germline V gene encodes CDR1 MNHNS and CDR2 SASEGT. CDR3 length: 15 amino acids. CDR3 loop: CASSEMGGFSNEQFF. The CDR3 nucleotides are TGTGCCAGCAGTGAAATGGGGGGTTTCTCTAATGAGCAGTTCTTC.

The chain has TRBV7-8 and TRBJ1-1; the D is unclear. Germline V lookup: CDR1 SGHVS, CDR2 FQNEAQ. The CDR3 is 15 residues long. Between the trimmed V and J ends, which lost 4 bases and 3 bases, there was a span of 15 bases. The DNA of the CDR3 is TGTGCCAGCAGCTCATTAACCCTGGAGGACACTGAAGCTTTCTTT. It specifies CASSSLTLEDTEAFF.

The CDR3 loop reads CASRMEGQNTEAFF. CDR3 coding DNA: TGTGCCAGCAGGATGGAGGGTCAGAACACTGAAGCTTTCTTT. This chain uses TRBV2 with TRBJ1-1; no clear D gene. The CDR3 extends over 14 amino acids. Germline values: CDR1 SNHLY, CDR2 FYNNEI. V was clipped by 6 bases and J by 1 base, with 12 bases between them. Combining the CDR3 with reference TRBV2 and TRBJ1-1 gives the whole variable domain EPEVTQTPSHQVTQMGQEVILRCVPISNHLYFYWYRQILGQKVEFLVSFYNNEISEKSEIFDDQFSVERPDGSNFTLKIRSTKLEDSAMYFCASRMEGQNTEAFFGQGTRLTVV.

Here the CDR3 reads CASSLGGRHEQYF. As DNA, the CDR3 is TGTGCCAGCAGTTTAGGGGGAAGGCACGAGCAGTACTTC. The rearrangement links TRBV12-3 or TRBV12-4 to TRBJ2-7; the D is unclear. The V end was cut by 1 base, the J end by 5 bases, with 9 bases between. The length of the CDR3 is 13 residues.

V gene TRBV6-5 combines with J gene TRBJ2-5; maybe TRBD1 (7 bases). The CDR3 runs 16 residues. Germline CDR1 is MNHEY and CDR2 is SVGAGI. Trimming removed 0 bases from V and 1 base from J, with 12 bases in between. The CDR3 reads CASSYSYRGGQETQYF. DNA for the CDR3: TGTGCCAGCAGTTACTCGTACAGGGGAGGCCAAGAGACCCAGTACTTC.

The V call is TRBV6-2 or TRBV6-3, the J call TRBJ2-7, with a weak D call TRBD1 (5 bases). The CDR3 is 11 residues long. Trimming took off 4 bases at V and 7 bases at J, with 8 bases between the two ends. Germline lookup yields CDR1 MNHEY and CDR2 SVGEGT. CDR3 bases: TGTGCCAGCAGTTTCACAGGAGAGCAGTACTTC. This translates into CASSFTGEQYF.

CDR3 in amino acids: CASSPFDRVKTEAFF. CDR3 nucleotide sequence: TGTGCCAGCAGCCCGTTCGACAGGGTTAAAACTGAAGCTTTCTTT. The chain recombines TRBV3-1 (or the pseudogene TRBV3-2) with TRBJ1-1; 7 nucleotides agree with TRBD1. V lost 4 bases and J lost 5; bases outside the gene matches: 10. In germline, CDR1 is LGHDT, CDR2 YNNKEL (reference sequence). The CDR3 is 15 amino acids.

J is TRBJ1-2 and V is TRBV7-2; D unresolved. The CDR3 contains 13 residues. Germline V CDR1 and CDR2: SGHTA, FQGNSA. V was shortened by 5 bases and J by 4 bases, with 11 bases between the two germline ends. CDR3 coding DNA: TGTGCCAGCAGCCCACCTGGGTCCTATGGCTACACCTTC. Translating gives CASSPPGSYGYTF.

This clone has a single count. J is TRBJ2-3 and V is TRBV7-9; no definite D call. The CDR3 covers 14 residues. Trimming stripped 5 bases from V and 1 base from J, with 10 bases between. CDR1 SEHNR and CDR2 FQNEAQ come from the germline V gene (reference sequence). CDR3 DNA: TGTGCCAGCAGCCCAACCCTGGGCACAGATACGCAGTATTTT. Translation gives CASSPTLGTDTQYF.

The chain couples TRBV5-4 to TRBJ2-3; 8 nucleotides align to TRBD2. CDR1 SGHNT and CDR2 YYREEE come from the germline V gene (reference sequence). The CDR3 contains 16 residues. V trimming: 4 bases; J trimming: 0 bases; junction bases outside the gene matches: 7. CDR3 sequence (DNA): TGTGCCAGCAGCCCCCGGGGGGGCCATAGCACAGATACGCAGTATTTT. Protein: CASSPRGGHSTDTQYF. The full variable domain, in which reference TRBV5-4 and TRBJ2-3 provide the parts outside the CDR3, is ETGVTQSPTHLIKTRGQQVTLRCSSQSGHNTVSWYQQALGQGPQFIFQYYREEENGRGNFPPRFSGLQFPNYSSELNVNALELDDSALYLCASSPRGGHSTDTQYFGPGTRLTVL.

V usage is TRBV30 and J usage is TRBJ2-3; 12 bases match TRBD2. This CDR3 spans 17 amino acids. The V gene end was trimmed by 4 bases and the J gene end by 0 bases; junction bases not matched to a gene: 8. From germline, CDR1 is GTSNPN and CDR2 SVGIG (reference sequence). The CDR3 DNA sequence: TGTGCCTGGACTAGCGGGGGGGCTAGGACTAGCACAGATACGCAGTATTTT. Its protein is CAWTSGGARTSTDTQYF. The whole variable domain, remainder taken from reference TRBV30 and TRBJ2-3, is SQTIHQWPATLVQPVGSPLSLECTVEGTSNPNLYWYRQAAGRGLQLLFYSVGIGQISSEVPQNLSASRPQDRQFILSSKKLLLSDSGFYLCAWTSGGARTSTDTQYFGPGTRLTVL.

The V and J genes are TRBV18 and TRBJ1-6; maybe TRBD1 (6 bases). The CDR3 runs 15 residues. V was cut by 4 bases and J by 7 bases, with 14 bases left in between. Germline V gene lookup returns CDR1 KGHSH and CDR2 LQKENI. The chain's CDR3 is CASSQSGGRNSPLHF. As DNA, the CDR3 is TGTGCCAGCTCACAATCGGGGGGGCGCAATTCACCCCTCCACTTT.

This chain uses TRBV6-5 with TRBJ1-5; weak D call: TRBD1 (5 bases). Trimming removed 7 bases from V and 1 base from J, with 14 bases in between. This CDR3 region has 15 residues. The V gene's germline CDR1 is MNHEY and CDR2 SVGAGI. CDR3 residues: CASKRGVGSNQPQHF. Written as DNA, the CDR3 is TGTGCCAGCAAGAGGGGAGTCGGGAGCAATCAGCCCCAGCATTTT.

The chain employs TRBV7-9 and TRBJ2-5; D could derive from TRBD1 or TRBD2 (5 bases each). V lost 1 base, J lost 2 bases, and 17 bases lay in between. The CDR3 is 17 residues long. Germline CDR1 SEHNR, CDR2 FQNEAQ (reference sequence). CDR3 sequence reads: CASSLVEGPSVQETQYF. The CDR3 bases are TGTGCCAGCAGCTTAGTTGAGGGGCCAAGTGTTCAAGAGACCCAGTACTTC.

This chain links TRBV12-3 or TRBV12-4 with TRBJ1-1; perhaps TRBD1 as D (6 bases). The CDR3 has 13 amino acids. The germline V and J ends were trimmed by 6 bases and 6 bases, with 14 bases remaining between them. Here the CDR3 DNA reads TGTGCCAGCAGGAACAGGGCCCGGCCTGAAGCTTTCTTT. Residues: CASRNRARPEAFF.

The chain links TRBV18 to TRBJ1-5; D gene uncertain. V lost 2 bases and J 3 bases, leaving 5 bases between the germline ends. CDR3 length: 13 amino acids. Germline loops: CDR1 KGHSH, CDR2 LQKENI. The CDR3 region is CASSPKYNQPQHF. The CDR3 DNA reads TGTGCCAGCTCACCAAAATACAATCAGCCCCAGCATTTT.

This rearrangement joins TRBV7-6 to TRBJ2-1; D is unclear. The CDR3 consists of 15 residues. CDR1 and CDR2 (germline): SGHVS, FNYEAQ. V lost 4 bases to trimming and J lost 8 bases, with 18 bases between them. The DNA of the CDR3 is TGTGCCAGCAGCTCCGCAGTCCGGCTCTGGGATGAGCAGTTCTTC. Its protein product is CASSSAVRLWDEQFF.

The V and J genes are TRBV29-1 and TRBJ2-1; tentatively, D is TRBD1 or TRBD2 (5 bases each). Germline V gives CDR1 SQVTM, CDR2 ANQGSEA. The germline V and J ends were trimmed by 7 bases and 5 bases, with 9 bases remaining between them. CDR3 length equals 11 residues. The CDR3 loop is CSAGTDNEQFF. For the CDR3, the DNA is TGCAGCGCCGGGACGGACAATGAGCAGTTCTTC.

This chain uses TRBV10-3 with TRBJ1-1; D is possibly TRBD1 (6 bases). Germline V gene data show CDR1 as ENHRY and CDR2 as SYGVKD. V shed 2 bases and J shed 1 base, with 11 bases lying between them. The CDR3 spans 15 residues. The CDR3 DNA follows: TGTGCCATCAGTGAGACCGACAGGAGGAACACTGAAGCTTTCTTT. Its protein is CAISETDRRNTEAFF.

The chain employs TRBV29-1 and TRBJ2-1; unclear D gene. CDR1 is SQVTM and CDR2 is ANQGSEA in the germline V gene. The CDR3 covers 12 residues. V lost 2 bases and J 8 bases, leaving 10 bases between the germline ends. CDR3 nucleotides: TGCAGCGTTGAATGGGTTTTGGATGAGCAGTTCTTC. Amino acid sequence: CSVEWVLDEQFF.

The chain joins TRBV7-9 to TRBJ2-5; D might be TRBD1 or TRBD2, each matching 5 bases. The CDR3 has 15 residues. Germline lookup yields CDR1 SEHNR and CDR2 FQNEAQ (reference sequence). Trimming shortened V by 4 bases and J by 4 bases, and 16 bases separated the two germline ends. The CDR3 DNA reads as TGTGCCAGCAGCTCTCCGGGACGCCAGCGAGAGACCCAGTACTTC. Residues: CASSSPGRQRETQYF. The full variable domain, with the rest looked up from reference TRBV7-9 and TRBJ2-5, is DTGVSQNPRHKITKRGQNVTFRCDPISEHNRLYWYRQTLGQGPEFLTYFQNEAQLEKSRLLSDRFSAERPKGSFSTLEIQRTEQGDSAMYLCASSSPGRQRETQYFGPGTRLLVL.

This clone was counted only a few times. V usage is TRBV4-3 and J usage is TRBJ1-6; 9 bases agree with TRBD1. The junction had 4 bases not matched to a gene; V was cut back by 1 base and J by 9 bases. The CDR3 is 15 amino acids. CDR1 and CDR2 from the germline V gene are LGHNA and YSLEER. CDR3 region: CASSQVWTGASPLHF. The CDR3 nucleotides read TGCGCCAGCAGCCAAGTCTGGACAGGGGCTTCACCCCTCCACTTT.

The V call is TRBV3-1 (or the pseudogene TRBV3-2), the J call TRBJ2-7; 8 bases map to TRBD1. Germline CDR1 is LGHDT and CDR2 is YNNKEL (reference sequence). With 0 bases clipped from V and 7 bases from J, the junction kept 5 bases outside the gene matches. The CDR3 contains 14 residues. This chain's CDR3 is CASSQDIRGREQYF. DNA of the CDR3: TGTGCCAGCAGCCAAGATATCAGGGGGCGAGAGCAGTACTTC.